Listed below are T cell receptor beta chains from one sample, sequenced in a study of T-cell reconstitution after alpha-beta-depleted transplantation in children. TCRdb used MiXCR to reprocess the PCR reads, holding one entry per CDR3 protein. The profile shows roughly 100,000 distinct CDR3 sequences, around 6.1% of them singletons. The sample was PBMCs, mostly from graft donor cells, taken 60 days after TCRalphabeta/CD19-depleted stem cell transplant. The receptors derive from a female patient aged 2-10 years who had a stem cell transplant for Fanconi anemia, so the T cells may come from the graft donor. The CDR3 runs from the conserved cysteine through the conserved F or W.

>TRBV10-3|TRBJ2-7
CAIRRTSSYEQYF
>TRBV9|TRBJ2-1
CASSGLAGVNEQFF
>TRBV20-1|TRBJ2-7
CSARGRGPIYEQYF
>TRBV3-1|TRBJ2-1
CASSQALAGGTYNEQFF
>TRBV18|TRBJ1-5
CASSPPGRGGQPQHF
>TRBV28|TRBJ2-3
CASRHRVWYYTDTQYF
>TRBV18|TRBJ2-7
CASSPGTRGSYEQYF
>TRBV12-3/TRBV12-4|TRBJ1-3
CASRAGMNTIYF
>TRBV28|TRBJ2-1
CASSELRRNEQFF
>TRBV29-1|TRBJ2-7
CSVRTSSSYEQYF
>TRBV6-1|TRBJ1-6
CASRGPGEHNSPLHF
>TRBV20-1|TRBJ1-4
CSARVANEKLFF
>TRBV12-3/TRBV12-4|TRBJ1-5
CASSLLQGNQPQHF
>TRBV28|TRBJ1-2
CASSLLGQDHGYTF
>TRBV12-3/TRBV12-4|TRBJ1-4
CASKRGREKLFF
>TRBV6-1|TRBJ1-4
CASTTGGANEKLFF
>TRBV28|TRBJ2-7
CASSSPSGTEDSYEQYF